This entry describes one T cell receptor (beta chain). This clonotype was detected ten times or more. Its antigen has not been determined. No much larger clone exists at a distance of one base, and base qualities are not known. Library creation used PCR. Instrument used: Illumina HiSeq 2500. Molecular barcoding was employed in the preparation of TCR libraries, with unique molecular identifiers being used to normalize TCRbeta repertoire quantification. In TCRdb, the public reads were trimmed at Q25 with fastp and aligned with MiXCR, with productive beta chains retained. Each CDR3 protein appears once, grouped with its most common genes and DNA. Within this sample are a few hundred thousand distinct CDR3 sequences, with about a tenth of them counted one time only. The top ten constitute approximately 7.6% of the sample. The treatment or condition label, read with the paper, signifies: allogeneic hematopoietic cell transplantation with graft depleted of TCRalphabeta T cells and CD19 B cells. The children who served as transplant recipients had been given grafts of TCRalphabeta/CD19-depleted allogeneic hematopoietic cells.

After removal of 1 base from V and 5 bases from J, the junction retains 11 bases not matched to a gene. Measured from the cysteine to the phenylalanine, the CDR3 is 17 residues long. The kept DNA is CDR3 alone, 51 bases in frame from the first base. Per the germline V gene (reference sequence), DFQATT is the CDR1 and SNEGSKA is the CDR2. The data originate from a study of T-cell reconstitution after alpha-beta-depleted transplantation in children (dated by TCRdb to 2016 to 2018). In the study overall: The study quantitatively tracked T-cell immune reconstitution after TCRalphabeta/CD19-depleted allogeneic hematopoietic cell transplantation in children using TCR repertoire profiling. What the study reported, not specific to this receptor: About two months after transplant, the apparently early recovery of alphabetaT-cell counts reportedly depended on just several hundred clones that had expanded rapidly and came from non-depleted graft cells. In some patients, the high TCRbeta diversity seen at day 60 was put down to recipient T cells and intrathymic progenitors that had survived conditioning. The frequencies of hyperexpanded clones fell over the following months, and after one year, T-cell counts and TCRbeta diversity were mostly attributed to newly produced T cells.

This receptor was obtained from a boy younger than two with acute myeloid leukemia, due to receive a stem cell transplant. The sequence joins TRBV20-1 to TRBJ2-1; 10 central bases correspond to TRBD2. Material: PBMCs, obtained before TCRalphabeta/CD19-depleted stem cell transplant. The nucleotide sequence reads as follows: TGCAGTGCTAGAGGTTTTGTTGGTAGCGGGAGGAACAATGAGCAGTTCTTC. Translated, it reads CSARGFVGSGRNNEQFF.